The 29 T cell receptor beta chains presented below share a single source sample, sequenced in a study of blood T cells in healthy people across ages. PCR was performed a second time for 7 to 11 cycles using a sample-barcoded 5' primer and a J-beta primer mix. One entry per CDR3 protein, called by TCRdb with MiXCR from the 5' RACE reads. This table has 750,000 or so distinct CDR3 sequences, 20% to 25% appearing once. The same sample was also studied in work on T cells of mothers and their children.

Sequences were obtained from blood. These receptors were collected from a boy aged 5 to 17 in good health.

The chain employs TRBV12-3 or TRBV12-4 and TRBJ2-5; tentative D call: TRBD1 (5 bases). The CDR3 length is 14 residues. V lost 3 bases, J lost 0 bases, and 8 bases lay in between. The DNA of the CDR3 is TGTGCCAGCAGTTTTTCAGGGAACCAAGAGACCCAGTACTTC. The encoded protein is CASSFSGNQETQYF.

This clonotype was detected a few times. This chain uses TRBV7-2 with TRBJ1-4; D is possibly TRBD1 (6 bases). V was pared by 1 base and J by 6 bases, with 15 bases between. The CDR3 is 16 residues long. Germline loops: CDR1 SGHTA, CDR2 FQGNSA. The CDR3 nucleotides read TGTGCCAGCAGCTTAGGATCGGCAGGGGCGGATGAAAAACTGTTTTTT. It yields the protein CASSLGSAGADEKLFF.

V and J are TRBV5-1 and TRBJ2-2; D is uncertain. Between the trimmed V and J ends, which lost 1 base and 0 bases, there was a span of 10 bases. The CDR3 is 16 amino acids. The V gene's germline CDR1 is SGHRS and CDR2 YFSETQ. CDR3 sequence: CASSLRAESNTGELFF. CDR3 nucleotides: TGCGCCAGCAGCTTGCGGGCAGAATCGAACACCGGGGAGCTGTTTTTT.

The gene calls are TRBV28 and TRBJ2-4; D remains ambiguous. V shed 8 bases and J shed 3 bases, with 5 bases lying between them. The CDR3 loop spans 11 amino acids. The germline gives CDR1 MDHEN, CDR2 SYDVKM. CDR3 protein: CASLGKNIQYF. The CDR3 nucleotides are TGTGCCAGCCTGGGCAAAAACATTCAGTACTTC.

This clonotype was found a few times. The V and J genes are TRBV3-1 and TRBJ2-7; 8 nucleotides line up with TRBD1. The CDR3 length is 15 residues. With 4 bases clipped from V and 2 bases from J, the junction kept 7 bases outside the gene matches. Looked up from germline, CDR1 is LGHDT and CDR2 is YNNKEL (reference sequence). As DNA, the CDR3 is TGTGCCAGCAGCCGGACAGGGAGTGGTGCCTACGAGCAGTACTTC. It translates to CASSRTGSGAYEQYF.

This clonotype was found a few times. This chain joins TRBV11-2 and TRBJ2-5; tentatively, D is TRBD1 (6 bases). The CDR3 has 15 amino acids. Germline V CDR1 and CDR2: SGHAT, FQNNGV. Between the trimmed V and J ends, which lost 1 base and 4 bases, there was a span of 13 bases. The CDR3 DNA is TGTGCCAGCAGCTTAGGGCGACAGGCCCGAGAGACCCAGTACTTC. Translating gives CASSLGRQARETQYF.

V is TRBV20-1 and J is TRBJ2-7; 8 nucleotides align to TRBD2. The last part of the DNA fits TRBJ2-1 better; the J call may be wrong. CDR1 DFQATT and CDR2 SNEGSKA come from the germline V gene (reference sequence). The CDR3 length is 12 residues. The chain's CDR3 is CSVLAVYNEQFF. The DNA of the CDR3 is TGCAGTGTACTAGCGGTCTACAATGAGCAGTTCTTC.

This clonotype has a handful of counts. The rearrangement joins TRBV4-3 to TRBJ2-1, with 14 bases aligning to TRBD2. The CDR3 totals 17 residues. CDR1 is LGHNA, CDR2 YSLEER, per germline. J was trimmed by 5 bases and V by 0 bases; bases with no gene match: 3. The CDR3 is CASSQDRGLAGDNEQFF. The CDR3 DNA follows: TGCGCCAGCAGCCAAGATAGGGGACTAGCGGGGGACAATGAGCAGTTCTTC.

A remark on this clonotype: A much bigger clone sits one base away, suggesting this may be a read error. This sequence joins TRBV28 and TRBJ2-7; 7 bases map to TRBD1. This CDR3 comprises 13 residues. Trimming cost V 6 bases and J 3 bases; bases outside gene matches: 5. CDR1 MDHEN and CDR2 SYDVKM come from the germline V gene. The CDR3 here is CASSLTGRYEQYF. DNA for the CDR3: TGTGCCAGCAGCCTGACAGGGCGCTACGAGCAGTACTTC. The full variable domain, completed using reference TRBV28 and TRBJ2-7, is DVKVTQSSRYLVKRTGEKVFLECVQDMDHENMFWYRQDPGLGLRLIYFSYDVKMKEKGDIPEGYSVSREKKERFSLILESASTNQTSMYLCASSLTGRYEQYFGPGTRLTVT.

The chain combines TRBV6-5 with TRBJ2-2, with 12 nucleotides matching TRBD2. The CDR3 is 15 residues long. The V gene's germline CDR1 is MNHEY and CDR2 SVGAGI. The V segment lost 5 bases and the J segment 5 bases; nucleotides outside the gene matches: 3. Written as DNA, the CDR3 is TGTGCCAGCAGTAGCCTAGCGGGGGGGACCGGGGAGCTGTTTTTT. Its translation is CASSSLAGGTGELFF.

The chain employs TRBV7-8 and TRBJ2-1, with D maybe TRBD2 (6 bases). Per the germline V gene, CDR1 is SGHVS and CDR2 is FQNEAQ. The germline V and J ends were trimmed by 1 base and 5 bases, with 15 bases remaining between them. This CDR3 is 16 amino acids long. In DNA form, the CDR3 reads TGTGCCAGCAGCTTAGAATACAGTGGGGGGAACAATGAGCAGTTCTTC. Amino acid sequence: CASSLEYSGGNNEQFF.

This clonotype occurred a few times. This chain joins TRBV5-6 and TRBJ2-2; D might be TRBD1 or TRBD2, each matching 5 bases. Germline-derived CDR1 and CDR2 are SGHDT and YYEEEE. Deletions cut 3 bases from V and 1 base from J, with 10 bases between. The CDR3 runs to 15 residues. CDR3 nucleotide sequence: TGTGCCAGCAGCTATACAGGAGGGAACACCGGGGAGCTGTTTTTT. Translated: CASSYTGGNTGELFF. Based on the CDR3 plus reference TRBV5-6 and TRBJ2-2, the full variable domain is DAGVTQSPTHLIKTRGQQVTLRCSPKSGHDTVSWYQQALGQGPQFIFQYYEEEERQRGNFPDRFSGHQFPNYSSELNVNALLLGDSALYLCASSYTGGNTGELFFGEGSRLTVL.

This clonotype was detected only a few times. The chain uses TRBV24-1 and TRBJ2-5, with 7 bases lining up with TRBD1. The CDR3 contains 16 residues. CDR1 KGHDR and CDR2 SFDVKD come from the germline V gene. J lost 1 base, V lost 5 bases, and 9 bases had no gene match. The CDR3 DNA reads as TGTGCCACCAGTGCCGGGACAGCGAACTCCCAAGAGACCCAGTACTTC. Amino acids: CATSAGTANSQETQYF.

The chain links TRBV7-9 to TRBJ2-7; a possible D gene is TRBD2 (5 bases). The V end was cut by 8 bases, the J end by 7 bases, with 15 bases between. This CDR3 is 12 amino acids long. The germline gives CDR1 SEHNR, CDR2 FQNEAQ (reference sequence). CDR3 DNA: TGTGCCAGCCAAGGACTCCCAGGAGAGCAGTACTTC. Residues: CASQGLPGEQYF.

This clonotype was seen a handful of times. V is TRBV4-3 and J is TRBJ1-1; D not certain. Germline CDR1 LGHNA, CDR2 YSLEER. The CDR3 runs 15 residues. Between the trimmed V and J ends, which lost 1 base and 0 bases, there was a span of 9 bases. The CDR3 nucleotides are TGCGCCAGCAGCCAAGGAGGGCTGCTGAACACTGAAGCTTTCTTT. Its translation: CASSQGGLLNTEAFF.

The chain recombines TRBV6-1 with TRBJ2-3; the match to TRBD2 covers 12 bases. The germline CDR1 and CDR2 sequences are MNHNS and SASEGT. V lost 6 bases to trimming and J lost 4 bases; unmatched junction nucleotides: 11. The CDR3 runs 17 residues. CDR3: CASSRTSGEGAPDTQYF. For the CDR3, the DNA is TGTGCCAGCAGCAGGACTAGCGGGGAAGGGGCCCCAGATACGCAGTATTTT.

J is TRBJ2-7 and V is TRBV9; TRBD2 matches at 8 bases. CDR3 length equals 14 residues. The germline CDR1 and CDR2 sequences are SGDLS and YYNGEE. J gave up 0 bases and V 7 bases, and 6 bases lay outside the gene matches. Here the CDR3 DNA reads TGTGCCAGCTCCCCTAGCGGGCACTCCTACGAGCAGTACTTC. Residues: CASSPSGHSYEQYF.

The rearrangement links TRBV7-6 to TRBJ1-4, with a tentative D call TRBD1 (5 bases). This CDR3 comprises 14 residues. From germline, CDR1 is SGHVS and CDR2 FNYEAQ. V dropped 5 bases and J dropped 12 bases, with 19 bases sitting between them. The CDR3 bases are TGTGCCAGCAGCATGGGGGGTGGGTTAAGAGAACTGTTTTTT. It is translated as CASSMGGGLRELFF. Full variable domain (rest looked up from reference TRBV7-6 and TRBJ1-4): GAGVSQSPRYKVTKRGQDVALRCDPISGHVSLYWYRQALGQGPEFLTYFNYEAQQDKSGLPNDRFSAERPEGSISTLTIQRTEQRDSAMYRCASSMGGGLRELFFGSGTQLSVL.

CDR3 sequence reads: CASSSLLAGVLDTQYF. CDR3 sequence (DNA): TGTGCCAGCAGTTCGCTGCTAGCGGGGGTGTTAGATACGCAGTATTTT. The J gene is TRBJ2-3, the V gene TRBV6-5; 10 bases fit TRBD2. CDR3 length equals 16 residues. Germline V gene lookup returns CDR1 MNHEY and CDR2 SVGAGI. Trimming took 4 bases from V and 5 from J; bases not matched to a gene: 9.

This clonotype was observed a handful of times. V and J are TRBV10-3 and TRBJ2-1; D unclear. This CDR3 spans 13 amino acids. The ends were cut back, 7 bases at V and 0 bases at J, with 7 bases in the middle. Germline V lookup: CDR1 ENHRY, CDR2 SYGVKD. The CDR3 loop is CAITSSSYNEQFF. The CDR3 nucleotides are TGTGCCATCACCTCGAGCTCCTACAATGAGCAGTTCTTC.

This clonotype came up a few times. The chain joins TRBV4-1 to TRBJ2-4; D ambiguous. Germline V gene sequence: CDR1 MGHRA, CDR2 YSYEKL. Trimming removed 2 bases from V and 0 bases from J, with 8 bases in between. CDR3 length equals 15 residues. CDR3 amino acids: CASSQTGIAKNIQYF. CDR3 coding DNA: TGCGCCAGCAGCCAAACTGGGATAGCCAAAAACATTCAGTACTTC.

V is TRBV27 and J is TRBJ1-2; D gene unclear. The CDR3 is made up of 15 amino acids. Germline V CDR1 and CDR2: MNHEY, SMNVEV (reference sequence). V lost 1 base to trimming and J lost 6 bases, with 15 bases between them. The CDR3 nucleotides read TGTGCCAGCAGTTTATGGTTTTTGAGTGGGGATGGCTACACCTTC. This sequence encodes CASSLWFLSGDGYTF.

This clonotype was observed a handful of times. V and J are TRBV6-5 and TRBJ2-7, with D perhaps matching TRBD1 (5 bases). Per the germline V gene, CDR1 is MNHEY and CDR2 is SVGAGI. The germline V and J ends were trimmed by 5 bases and 5 bases, with 10 bases remaining between them. The CDR3 is made up of 12 amino acids. The CDR3 here is CASSPGSNEQYF. The CDR3 nucleotides are TGTGCCAGCAGTCCAGGGTCCAACGAGCAGTACTTC.

This clonotype was detected a few times. The rearrangement links TRBV24-1 to TRBJ1-2, with TRBD1 as a possible D gene (6 bases). The V gene's germline CDR1 is KGHDR and CDR2 SFDVKD. CDR3 size: 14 residues. Trimming left V 4 bases short and J 0 bases short, with 8 bases between. In DNA, the CDR3 is TGTGCCACCAGTGACAGGACAGCTAACTATGGCTACACCTTC. Its protein product is CATSDRTANYGYTF.

The V gene is TRBV29-1, the J gene TRBJ1-1; a weak D match, TRBD1 (6 bases). This CDR3 region has 12 residues. The germline V and J ends were trimmed by 7 bases and 0 bases, with 9 bases remaining between them. Germline V lookup: CDR1 SQVTM, CDR2 ANQGSEA. The CDR3 coding sequence is TGCAGCGGCCAGGGGCTGAACACTGAAGCTTTCTTT. Its translation is CSGQGLNTEAFF.

This clonotype was seen a single time. V is TRBV7-9 and J is TRBJ1-1; D uncertain. The CDR3 length is 13 residues. The ends were cut back, 3 bases at V and 7 bases at J, with 12 bases in the middle. Germline CDR1 reads SEHNR; CDR2 reads FQNEAQ (reference sequence). The CDR3 DNA follows: TGTGCCAGCAGCTTGACCGACGGCTTTGAAGCTTTCTTT. It yields the protein CASSLTDGFEAFF. Drawing the rest from reference TRBV7-9 and TRBJ1-1, the complete variable domain is DTGVSQNPRHKITKRGQNVTFRCDPISEHNRLYWYRQTLGQGPEFLTYFQNEAQLEKSRLLSDRFSAERPKGSFSTLEIQRTEQGDSAMYLCASSLTDGFEAFFGQGTRLTVV.

J is TRBJ2-2 and V is TRBV7-9; D ambiguous. Germline CDR1 SEHNR, CDR2 FQNEAQ (reference sequence). Trimming removed 1 base at V and 7 bases at J, with 7 bases between. The CDR3 sequence is 13 residues long. The CDR3 loop is CASSLGAVGELFF. The DNA of the CDR3 is TGTGCCAGCAGCTTAGGTGCGGTCGGGGAGCTGTTTTTT.

This clonotype was seen a handful of times. The chain links TRBV7-3 to TRBJ2-3; perhaps TRBD2 as D (6 bases). The CDR3 totals 16 residues. Germline V gives CDR1 SGHTA, CDR2 FQGTGA. V lost 4 bases, J lost 2 bases, and 16 bases lay in between. DNA of the CDR3: TGTGCCAGCAGCTCCAATCGGGGCGGGGACACAGATACGCAGTATTTT. Protein: CASSSNRGGDTDTQYF.

This clonotype showed up just a few times. The chain joins TRBV12-3 or TRBV12-4 to TRBJ1-5, with 8 bases fitting TRBD1. With 6 bases clipped from V and 7 bases from J, the junction kept 8 bases outside the gene matches. CDR3 length: 14 residues. Here the CDR3 reads CASRMDREGQPQHF. CDR3 nucleotides: TGTGCCAGCAGAATGGACAGGGAGGGCCAGCCCCAGCATTTT.